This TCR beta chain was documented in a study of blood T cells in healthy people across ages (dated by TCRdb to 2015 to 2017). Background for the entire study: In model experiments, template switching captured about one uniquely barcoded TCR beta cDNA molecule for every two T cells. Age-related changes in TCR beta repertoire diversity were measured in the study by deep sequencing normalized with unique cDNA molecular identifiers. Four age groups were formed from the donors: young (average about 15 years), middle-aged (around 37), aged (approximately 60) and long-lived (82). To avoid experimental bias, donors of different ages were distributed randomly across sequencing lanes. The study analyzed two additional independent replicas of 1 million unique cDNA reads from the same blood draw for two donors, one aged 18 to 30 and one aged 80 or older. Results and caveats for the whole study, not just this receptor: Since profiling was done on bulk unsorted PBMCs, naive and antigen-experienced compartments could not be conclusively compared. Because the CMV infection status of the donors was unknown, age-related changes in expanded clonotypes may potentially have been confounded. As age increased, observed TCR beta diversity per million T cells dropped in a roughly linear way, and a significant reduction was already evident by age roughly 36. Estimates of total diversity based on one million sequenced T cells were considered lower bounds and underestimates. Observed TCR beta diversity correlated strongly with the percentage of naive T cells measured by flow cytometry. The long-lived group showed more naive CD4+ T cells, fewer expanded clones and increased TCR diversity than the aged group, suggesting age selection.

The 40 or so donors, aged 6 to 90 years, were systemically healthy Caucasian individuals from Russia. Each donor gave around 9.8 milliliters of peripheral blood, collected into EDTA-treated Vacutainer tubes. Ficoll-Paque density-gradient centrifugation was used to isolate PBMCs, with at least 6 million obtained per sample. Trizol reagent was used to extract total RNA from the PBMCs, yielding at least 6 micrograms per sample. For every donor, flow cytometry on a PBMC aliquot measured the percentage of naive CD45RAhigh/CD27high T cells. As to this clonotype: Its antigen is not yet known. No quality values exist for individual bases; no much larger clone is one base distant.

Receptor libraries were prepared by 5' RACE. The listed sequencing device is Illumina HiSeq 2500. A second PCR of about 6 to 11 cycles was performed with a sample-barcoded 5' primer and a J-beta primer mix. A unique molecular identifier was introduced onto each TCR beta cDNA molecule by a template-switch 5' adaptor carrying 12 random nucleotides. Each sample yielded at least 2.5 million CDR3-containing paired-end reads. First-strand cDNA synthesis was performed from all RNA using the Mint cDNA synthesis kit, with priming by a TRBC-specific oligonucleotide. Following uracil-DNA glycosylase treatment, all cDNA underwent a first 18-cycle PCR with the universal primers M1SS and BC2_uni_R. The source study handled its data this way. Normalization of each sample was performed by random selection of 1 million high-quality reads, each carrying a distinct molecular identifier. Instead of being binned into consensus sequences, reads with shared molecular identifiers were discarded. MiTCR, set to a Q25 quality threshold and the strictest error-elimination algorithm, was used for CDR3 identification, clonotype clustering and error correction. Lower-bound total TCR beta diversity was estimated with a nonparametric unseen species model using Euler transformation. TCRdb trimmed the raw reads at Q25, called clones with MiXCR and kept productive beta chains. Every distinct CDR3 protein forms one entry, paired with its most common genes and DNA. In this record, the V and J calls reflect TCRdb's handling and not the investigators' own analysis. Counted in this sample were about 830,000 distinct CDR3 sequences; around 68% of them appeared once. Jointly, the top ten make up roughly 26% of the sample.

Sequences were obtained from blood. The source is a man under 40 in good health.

The CDR3 sequence is CASSLEGRVGNEQYF. The bases are TGTGCCAGCAGCTTAGAGGGCAGGGTCGGCAATGAGCAGTACTTC. The rearrangement joined TRBV7-9 to TRBJ2-5; a weak D assignment points to TRBD1 (5 bases agree). The CDR3 measures 15 amino acids from cysteine to phenylalanine. Only CDR3 DNA remains: 45 bases, in frame from the first base. The junction carries 20 bases between V and J, which are trimmed by 1 base and 11 bases respectively. The germline V gene (reference sequence) provides CDR1 SEHNR and CDR2 FQNEAQ.